Each of the 2 T cell receptor beta chains below was sequenced from the same sample in a study of cytomegalovirus exposure and HLA in healthy donors. In the PCR, 60 Vbeta and 13 Jbeta primers were used. Here immunoSEQ multiplex PCR was the method, and the copy in TCRdb shows in-frame clones only, minus some. The sample lists approximately 150,000 clones, 55% to 85% occurring once. Sample: PBMCs. The source is a middle-aged man in good health and CMV-seronegative.

This chain connects TRBV6-6 to TRBJ2-7; D possibly corresponds to TRBD2 (6 bases). Germline-derived CDR1 and CDR2 are MNHNY and SVGAGI (reference sequence). The CDR3 extends over 14 amino acids. V lost 7 bases to trimming and J lost 2 bases, with 15 bases between them. The chain's CDR3 is CASTPRRDPYEQYF. CDR3 nucleotide sequence: TGTGCCAGCACCCCCAGGCGGGACCCCTACGAGCAGTACTTC.

This clone has only a few counts. The chain employs TRBV7-9 and TRBJ1-3; D may be TRBD1 (6 bases). This CDR3 comprises 16 residues. The ends were cut back, 5 bases at V and 4 bases at J, with 18 bases in the middle. Per germline, CDR1 SEHNR and CDR2 FQNEAQ (reference sequence). CDR3 amino acids: CASSPLGGARGNTIYF. The CDR3, as DNA: TGTGCCAGCAGCCCGCTCGGGGGGGCGCGGGGAAACACCATATATTTT. Drawing the rest from reference TRBV7-9 and TRBJ1-3, the complete variable domain is DTGVSQNPRHKITKRGQNVTFRCDPISEHNRLYWYRQTLGQGPEFLTYFQNEAQLEKSRLLSDRFSAERPKGSFSTLEIQRTEQGDSAMYLCASSPLGGARGNTIYFGEGSWLTVV.